The 11 T cell receptor beta chains reported below all come from one sample, sequenced in a study of post-analysis software for immune sequencing data. The study, taken as a whole, reports: The study found TRBV5-6, TRBV5-1 and TRBV20-1 among roughly 5 TRBV segments more frequent in patients than controls.

The TCR beta cDNA libraries contained unique molecular identifiers. A single record per CDR3 protein comes from TCRdb applying MiXCR to the PCR reads. The table includes about 180,000 distinct CDR3 sequences, 30% detected once. Which antigens these TCRs recognize remains unknown. The specimen was blood. The receptors come from a girl aged 5-17 years with multiple sclerosis.

This clonotype was seen more than once but under ten times. For the CDR3, the DNA is TGCAGTGCCCCCTCAGGCGGGAGGGGGTTTAATGAGCAGTTCTTC. Translating it yields CSAPSGGRGFNEQFF. J is TRBJ2-1 and V is TRBV20-1, with 9 positions matching TRBD2. This CDR3 region has 15 residues. CDR1 and CDR2 from the germline V gene are DFQATT and SNEGSKA (reference sequence). Trimming at V came to 6 bases and at J to 7 bases, leaving 13 bases not matched to a gene.

This clonotype was seen ten or more times. This sequence joins TRBV12-3 or TRBV12-4 and TRBJ1-1; D not resolved. The V gene lost 6 bases and the J gene lost 3 bases, with 11 bases spanning the gap. This CDR3 is built from 13 residues. This chain's CDR3 is CASRGVGDTEAFF. In nucleotides, the CDR3 is TGTGCCAGCAGGGGAGTTGGGGACACTGAAGCTTTCTTT.

Worth noting for this clonotype: A much larger clonotype is one base distant, so this may be a read error. V is TRBV28 and J is TRBJ2-7, with a weak D call TRBD2 (5 bases). The CDR3 covers 15 residues. Looked up from germline, CDR1 is MDHEN and CDR2 is SYDVKM. The CDR3 bases are TGTACCAGCACCTCTCCCCCACCGGGGTCCTACGAGCAGTACTTC. It yields the protein CTSTSPPPGSYEQYF.

The chain joins TRBV5-6 to TRBJ1-1, with 10 bases aligning to TRBD1. CDR1 and CDR2 from the germline V gene are SGHDT and YYEEEE. V gave up 3 bases and J gave up 0 bases; unmatched junction bases: 14. This CDR3 is 19 amino acids long. The chain's CDR3 is CASSWNDETGGRLNTEAFF. Here the CDR3 DNA reads TGTGCCAGCAGCTGGAATGACGAGACAGGGGGCCGACTGAACACTGAAGCTTTCTTT.

About this clonotype: A read error may be the cause here, since a much bigger clone is one base away. This chain links TRBV5-1 with TRBJ2-3, with 7 bases lining up with TRBD1. Unmatched junction bases numbered 8, after V lost 6 bases and J lost 4 bases. The CDR3 covers 14 residues. Germline V CDR1 and CDR2: SGHRS, YFSETQ. CDR3 region: CASNWGTESDTQYF. The CDR3, as DNA: TGCGCCAGCAACTGGGGGACAGAGTCAGATACGCAGTATTTT.

The chain links TRBV5-6 to TRBJ2-7; the D is unclear. The CDR3 has 11 residues. Between the trimmed V and J ends, which lost 4 bases and 6 bases, there was a span of 8 bases. Germline CDR1 and CDR2: SGHDT and YYEEEE. CDR3 nucleotides: TGTGCCAGCAGCCTAATGGGCGAGCAGTACTTC. Its protein product is CASSLMGEQYF.

This clonotype was seen repeatedly, ten times or more. The rearrangement links TRBV2 to TRBJ2-5, with 9 bases aligning to TRBD1. The CDR3 totals 15 residues. Germline V lookup: CDR1 SNHLY, CDR2 FYNNEI. The ends lost 6 bases at V and 5 bases at J; junction bases unmatched: 10. This CDR3 reads CASRGGQGLGETQYF. The CDR3 coding sequence is TGTGCCAGCAGGGGAGGACAGGGGCTAGGGGAGACCCAGTACTTC.

The chain recombines TRBV11-3 with TRBJ2-4; perhaps TRBD2 as D (6 bases). The CDR3 covers 14 residues. Trimming left V 1 base short and J 7 bases short, with 11 bases between. CDR1 and CDR2 from the germline V gene are SGHNT and YENEEA. CDR3 in amino acids: CASSLGGGVNIQYF. In DNA form, the CDR3 reads TGTGCCAGCAGCTTAGGGGGCGGGGTGAACATTCAGTACTTC.

Worth noting for this clonotype: At one boundary the junction diverges from the germline segment, which might be a read error. The chain employs TRBV7-8 and TRBJ1-1; D ambiguous. The CDR3 spans 13 residues. Germline assignment: CDR1 SGHVS and CDR2 FQNEAQ. This chain's CDR3 is CASSLPYNTEAFF. For the CDR3, the DNA is TGCGCCAGCAGCTTACCATACAACACTGAAGCTTTCTTT.

Concerning this clonotype: A junction end diverges from the germline sequence, so it may reflect a read error. The V and J genes are TRBV20-1 and TRBJ2-5; TRBD1 or TRBD2 may be the D gene (5 bases each). Germline CDR1 and CDR2: DFQATT and SNEGSKA (reference sequence). This CDR3 contains 13 residues. The CDR3 nucleotides read TGCAGTGCTGGAGACGGGGCCCAAGAGACCCAGTACTTC. This encodes CSAGDGAQETQYF.

The gene calls are TRBV18 and TRBJ2-3; D perhaps matches TRBD2 (5 bases). Germline V gives CDR1 KGHSH, CDR2 LQKENI. CDR3 length equals 15 residues. Between the trimmed V and J ends, which lost 0 bases and 2 bases, there was a span of 9 bases. CDR3 sequence (DNA): TGTGCCAGCTCACCACCTGCGGGCCTCACAGATACGCAGTATTTT. This translates into CASSPPAGLTDTQYF.